These T cell receptor beta chains were read from a single sample in a study of control samples from healthy donors and cancer patients. Some clones are missing from TCRdb's copy, which holds only in-frame ones; the method was immunoSEQ multiplex PCR. The data show about 190,000 clones, about 90% seen once. The sample taken for sequencing was blood. The receptors were gathered from a man aged 25 to 40 in good health. CDR3s include the opening cysteine and the closing phenylalanine or tryptophan. The D gene is left open where the match is weak. Not all rows give a size; the values are once, few, many and, for expanded clones, a class.

>NA|TRBJ2-7|TRBV5-4|NA
TGTGCCAGCAGCTTGGGAGGGGCCCTCTCCTACGAGCAGTACTTC
CASSLGGALSYEQYF
>NA|TRBJ1-6|TRBV6-6|few
TGTGCCAGCGCTGCAGCGGTGAATTCACCCCTCCACTTT
CASAAAVNSPLHF
>NA|TRBJ2-7|TRBV30|NA
TGTGCCTGGAGTGCAGGCACCTACGAGCAGTACTTC
CAWSAGTYEQYF
>TRBD1|TRBJ2-1|TRBV19|NA
TGTGCCAGTAGTAGAACTTCCGGGACAGGGGGCCATGAGCAGTTCTTC
CASSRTSGTGGHEQFF
>NA|TRBJ1-1|TRBV30|NA
TGTGCCTGGACTGCAGGGGCGGGCACTGAAGCTTTCTTT
CAWTAGAGTEAFF
>TRBD1|TRBJ1-3|TRBV6-2/TRBV6-3|NA
TGTGCCAGCAGTTACCGACGGAGGGACAGTTACTCTGGAAACACCATATATTTT
CASSYRRRDSYSGNTIYF
>NA|TRBJ1-2|TRBV5-1|NA
TGCGCCAGCAGCGGGGAGGGGCGAGGTGGCTACACCTTC
CASSGEGRGGYTF
>NA|TRBJ1-6|TRBV10-2|NA
TGCGCCAGCAGAGTAGGGGGAGATTCACCCCTCCACTTT
CASRVGGDSPLHF
>TRBD1|TRBJ1-4|TRBV7-9|NA
TGTGCCAGCAGCTTGGCCCCGGGACAGGGGGCCGCTAATGAAAAACTGTTTTTT
CASSLAPGQGAANEKLFF
>TRBD1|TRBJ2-1|TRBV4-1|once
TGCGCCAGCAGCCGACAGGGGGCAGTCTACAATGAGCAGTTCTTC
CASSRQGAVYNEQFF
>TRBD1|TRBJ2-1|TRBV7-7|NA
TGTGCCAGCAGCTTGGTCGGTGGGACAGGGGACAATGAGCAGTTCTTC
CASSLVGGTGDNEQFF
>NA|TRBJ2-7|TRBV6-5|NA
TGTGCCAGCAGGGCGATGTCGAGTACTAACTACGAGCAGTACTTC
CASRAMSSTNYEQYF
>TRBD1|TRBJ2-7|TRBV24-1|NA
TGTGCCACCCCGGACAGGGCTTACGAGCAGTACTTC
CATPDRAYEQYF
>NA|TRBJ1-4|TRBV6-6|NA
TGTGCCAGCATGGGGCAGGCTAATGAAAAACTGTTTTTT
CASMGQANEKLFF
>NA|TRBJ1-1|TRBV9|NA
TGTGCCAGCAGCGTAGTGTTCGGGGGGCAGAACACTGAAGCTTTCTTT
CASSVVFGGQNTEAFF
>TRBD1|TRBJ1-6|TRBV19|few
TGTGCCAGTAGTAAGGGACAGGGGGTATCTAATTCACCCCTCCACTTT
CASSKGQGVSNSPLHF
>NA|TRBJ1-2|TRBV7-9|NA
TGTGCCAGCAGCTCCGACTATGGCTACACCTTC
CASSSDYGYTF
>TRBD2|TRBJ2-3|TRBV29-1|NA
TGCAGCGCCGTGGGGTCGACTAGCGGGGGGGCCGGAGCAGATACGCAGTATTTT
CSAVGSTSGGAGADTQYF
>TRBD1|TRBJ2-2|TRBV24-1|NA
TGTGCCACCTCGGGACAGGGAGCGAACACCGGGGAGCTGTTTTTT
CATSGQGANTGELFF
>NA|TRBJ1-5|TRBV19|NA
TGTGCCAGTAGTATGGGTCCAAGCAATCAGCCCCAGCATTTT
CASSMGPSNQPQHF
>NA|TRBJ2-7|TRBV2|NA
TGTGCCAGCAGTGAAGCGGTCAGTCTCTCCTACGAGCAGTACTTC
CASSEAVSLSYEQYF
>TRBD1|TRBJ1-2|TRBV6-6|NA
TGTGCCAGCAGTTACGCGGACAGGGGAATAGATGGCTACACCTTC
CASSYADRGIDGYTF
>NA|TRBJ1-2|TRBV6-4|NA
TGTGCCAGCAGTGACTCGGGGGACATCGGTAGCAGTGGGTATGGCTACACCTTC
CASSDSGDIGSSGYGYTF
>NA|TRBJ2-1|TRBV30|NA
TGTGCCTGGAGAAAGTCCAGCTCCTACAATGAGCAGTTCTTC
CAWRKSSSYNEQFF
>TRBD2|TRBJ2-2|TRBV7-9|NA
TGTGCCAGCAGCGCACGGACTAGCGGGGGGCTGAACACCGGGGAGCTGTTTTTT
CASSARTSGGLNTGELFF
>TRBD2|TRBJ2-2|TRBV5-1|NA
TGCGCCAGCAGCTCACCGACTAGCGGAAACACCGGGGAGCTGTTTTTT
CASSSPTSGNTGELFF
>TRBD2|TRBJ2-3|TRBV6-1|NA
TGTGCCAGCAGTGAACGATGGCTAGCGGTCACAGATACGCAGTATTTT
CASSERWLAVTDTQYF
>NA|TRBJ1-2|TRBV27|NA
TGTGCCAGCAGTTTAAAACTCGGGCTCGGCTATGGCTACACCTTC
CASSLKLGLGYGYTF
>NA|TRBJ1-1|TRBV5-5|NA
TGTGCCAGCAGCTTTCTCCACGGGGTGACACAGGGAATCGGGAACACTGAAGCTTTCTTT
CASSFLHGVTQGIGNTEAFF
>NA|TRBJ2-7|TRBV15|NA
TGTGCCACCAGCAGAGAAGGGGGTGGTTACGAGCAGTACTTC
CATSREGGGYEQYF
>TRBD2|TRBJ2-7|TRBV5-1|once
TGCGCCAGCAGTCCCCGGGAAGGGAGGGGCGAGCAGTACTTC
CASSPREGRGEQYF
>NA|TRBJ1-2|TRBV16|NA
TGTGCCAGCAGCCAACGGGTGCATGGCTACACCTTC
CASSQRVHGYTF
>TRBD1|TRBJ1-2|TRBV30|NA
TGTGCCTGGAGTGTACCGACAGGGAACTATGGCTACACCTTC
CAWSVPTGNYGYTF
>NA|TRBJ2-3|TRBV5-1|NA
TGCGCCAGCAGCTTCGGCCGGGGGGCCACAGATACGCAGTATTTT
CASSFGRGATDTQYF
>NA|TRBJ2-7|TRBV3-1/TRBV3-2|once
TGTGCCAGCAGCCCAGGGGGGGGATTGGGCGAGCAGTACTTC
CASSPGGGLGEQYF
>TRBD2|TRBJ2-1|TRBV7-2|NA
TGTGCCAGCAGCGCCTCGGGACTAGCGGGGGGGCCGGGTCAGTTCTTC
CASSASGLAGGPGQFF
>NA|TRBJ1-1|TRBV5-6|NA
TGTGCCAGCAGCCCTCGGACGACGCCGAATAGTGAAGCTTTCTTT
CASSPRTTPNSEAFF
>TRBD2|TRBJ2-1|TRBV19|NA
TGTGCCAGTAGTATCGGGCTAGCGGGGGGGCGATCCTACAATGAGCAGTTCTTC
CASSIGLAGGRSYNEQFF
>NA|TRBJ2-1|TRBV6-5|NA
TGTGCCAGCAGGACCGGGACCACCTACAATGAGCAGTTCTTC
CASRTGTTYNEQFF
>NA|TRBJ2-7|TRBV30|NA
TGTGCCTGGACAGGAAAAAGAACCCGCTACGAGCAGTACTTC
CAWTGKRTRYEQYF